Listed below are T cell receptor beta chains from one sample, sequenced in a study of T cell repertoires in cytomegalovirus infection. A single record per CDR3 protein comes from TCRdb applying MiXCR to the reads. Among 140,000 to 150,000 distinct CDR3 sequences listed, about 32% were seen once. Their specific antigens are unknown. Sequencing used CD8+ T cells from cultured PBMCs, obtained from culture after CMV antigen stimulation. The receptors come from a human donor in good health (CMV status not recorded). Some clones in this sample may be carry-over from other donors' samples. Each CDR3 is given with its conserved first and last residue. A D gene is named only where the DNA matches it firmly. The size entry is marked missing in some rows and otherwise reads once, few, many or a size class.

j_call,cdr3_length,d_call,v_call,clone_size,cdr3_aa,cdr3_nt
TRBJ1-1,16,TRBD1,TRBV6-5,.,CASSYRKTGRGTEAFF,TGTGCCAGCAGTTACCGTAAGACAGGGAGAGGCACTGAAGCTTTCTTT
TRBJ1-2,14,.,TRBV4-1,.,CATRNPGTNYGYTF,TGCGCCACGCGGAACCCTGGGACTAACTATGGCTACACCTTC
TRBJ1-6,18,.,TRBV14,few,CASSQDGPAQPYNSPLHF,TGTGCCAGCAGCCAAGATGGGCCTGCCCAGCCTTATAATTCACCCCTCCACTTT
TRBJ2-3,16,TRBD2,TRBV7-9,many,CASSLGGGGGTDTQYF,TGTGCCAGCAGCTTAGGGGGCGGGGGAGGCACAGATACGCAGTATTTT
TRBJ2-1,14,TRBD2,TRBV20-1,once,CSASKRGIRDEQFF,TGCAGTGCTAGTAAGCGGGGCATAAGGGATGAGCAGTTCTTC
TRBJ2-7,13,.,TRBV7-6,few,CASSSGPNIEQYF,TGTGCCAGCAGCTCGGGTCCAAATATCGAGCAGTACTTC
TRBJ2-3,15,TRBD2,TRBV27,.,CASSPAGLATDTQYF,TGTGCCAGCAGTCCCGCTGGACTAGCGACAGATACGCAGTATTTT
TRBJ1-2,14,TRBD1,TRBV29-1,.,CSVQETGRNYGYTF,TGCAGCGTTCAGGAGACAGGGCGAAACTATGGCTACACCTTC
TRBJ1-1,13,.,TRBV7-9,.,CASSLAARTEAFF,TGTGCCAGCAGCTTAGCCGCTAGGACTGAAGCTTTCTTT
TRBJ2-3,12,TRBD2,TRBV28,.,CASKRGADTQYF,TGTGCCAGTAAGCGGGGCGCGGATACGCAGTATTTT
TRBJ1-2,13,.,TRBV7-6,.,CASWPGDNYGYTF,TGTGCCAGCTGGCCAGGGGATAACTATGGCTACACCTTC
TRBJ1-5,13,.,TRBV7-2,many,CASSSTVVQPQHF,TGTGCCAGCAGCTCGACAGTGGTACAGCCCCAGCATTTT
TRBJ1-1,17,.,TRBV28,.,CASSTNFRGTMNTEAFF,TGTGCCAGCAGTACAAACTTCAGGGGCACCATGAACACTGAAGCTTTCTTT
TRBJ2-1,12,.,TRBV27,many,CASSRSTNEQFF,TGTGCCAGCAGTCGGAGCACAAATGAGCAGTTCTTC
TRBJ2-3,13,TRBD1,TRBV7-9,.,CASSSGQTDTQYF,TGTGCCAGCAGCTCGGGACAGACAGATACGCAGTATTTT
TRBJ2-4,15,.,TRBV12-3/TRBV12-4,.,CASSLMAGAKNIQYF,TGTGCCAGCAGTTTGATGGCTGGGGCCAAAAACATTCAGTACTTC
TRBJ1-5,15,.,TRBV5-6,.,CASSFGTFSNQPQHF,TGTGCCAGCAGCTTCGGGACATTTAGCAATCAGCCCCAGCATTTT
TRBJ2-3,19,TRBD2,TRBV20-1,.,CSASEAPGLAGVSTDTQYF,TGCAGTGCTAGTGAAGCCCCGGGACTAGCGGGGGTTAGCACAGATACGCAGTATTTT
TRBJ1-2,16,TRBD1,TRBV27,few,CASSSMTGANAEGYTF,TGTGCCAGCAGCTCAATGACAGGGGCTAATGCGGAGGGCTACACCTTC
TRBJ2-7,16,TRBD1,TRBV7-6,.,CASSPLPGQGSYEQYF,TGTGCCAGCAGCCCTCTTCCGGGACAGGGTTCCTACGAGCAGTACTTC
TRBJ2-1,15,TRBD2,TRBV6-2/TRBV6-3,few,CASSSLAGGDNEQFF,TGTGCCAGCAGCTCCCTAGCGGGGGGGGACAATGAGCAGTTCTTC
TRBJ1-5,14,.,TRBV6-1,.,CASSDDRRNQPQHF,TGTGCCAGCAGTGACGACAGAAGAAATCAGCCCCAGCATTTT
TRBJ1-1,15,.,TRBV11-2,once,CASSLEAGRYTEAFF,TGTGCCAGCAGCTTAGAGGCTGGGAGGTACACTGAAGCTTTCTTT
TRBJ1-1,12,.,TRBV2,.,CASTIRGTEAFF,TGTGCCAGCACTATTCGAGGCACTGAAGCTTTCTTT
TRBJ1-4,12,.,TRBV2,.,CASGVGGEKLFF,TGTGCCAGCGGGGTCGGCGGGGAAAAACTGTTTTTT
TRBJ2-2,13,.,TRBV27,once,CASSLTAAGELFF,TGTGCCAGCAGTTTAACAGCGGCCGGGGAGCTGTTTTTT
TRBJ2-7,13,TRBD1,TRBV12-3/TRBV12-4,many,CASSSGQGYEQYF,TGTGCCAGCAGTTCGGGACAGGGTTACGAGCAGTACTTC
TRBJ2-7,15,.,TRBV19,.,CASSILGTGAYEQYF,TGTGCCAGTAGTATCTTGGGGACGGGAGCCTACGAGCAGTACTTC
TRBJ2-3,14,TRBD2,TRBV13,.,CASTHGLGADTQYF,TGTGCCAGCACCCACGGACTAGGGGCAGATACGCAGTATTTT
TRBJ2-2,14,.,TRBV7-8,few,CASRYTGWGGELFF,TGTGCCAGCAGATACACAGGGTGGGGCGGGGAGCTGTTTTTT
TRBJ2-1,17,TRBD1,TRBV5-6,.,CASSLDRGQGVYNEQFF,TGTGCCAGCAGCTTAGATCGCGGACAGGGGGTATACAATGAGCAGTTCTTC
TRBJ2-1,14,.,TRBV11-1,.,CASSLPSSYNEQFF,TGTGCCAGCAGCTTGCCAAGCTCCTACAATGAGCAGTTCTTC
TRBJ2-1,16,.,TRBV18,many,CASSLEWRGRNNEQFF,TGTGCCAGCTCCCTCGAGTGGAGGGGGCGCAACAATGAGCAGTTCTTC
TRBJ2-3,15,TRBD1,TRBV27,few,CASSFLTGAADTQYF,TGTGCCAGCAGTTTTCTGACAGGGGCCGCAGATACGCAGTATTTT
TRBJ1-5,17,.,TRBV15,.,CATSRGLQNGHNQPQHF,TGTGCCACCAGCAGAGGACTTCAGAACGGTCACAATCAGCCCCAGCATTTT
TRBJ2-7,12,.,TRBV7-8,many,CASSSMAAEQYF,TGTGCCAGCAGCTCTATGGCGGCCGAGCAGTACTTC
TRBJ1-5,19,TRBD1,TRBV20-1,few,CSATDRDRGFSTSNQPQHF,TGCAGTGCCACCGACCGGGACAGGGGCTTCAGTACGAGCAATCAGCCCCAGCATTTT
TRBJ2-1,15,TRBD2,TRBV7-2,few,CASSLRAGGEDEQFF,TGTGCCAGCAGCTTAAGGGCGGGGGGGGAGGATGAGCAGTTCTTC
TRBJ2-7,15,TRBD2,TRBV2,.,CASSVTSGSLDEQYF,TGTGCCAGCAGTGTCACTAGCGGTTCCTTGGACGAGCAGTACTTC
TRBJ1-2,13,TRBD1,TRBV6-6,.,CASSYSGGEGYTF,TGTGCCAGCAGTTACTCAGGGGGCGAGGGCTACACCTTC
TRBJ1-2,11,TRBD1,TRBV19,.,CASSTGVGYTF,TGTGCCAGTAGCACAGGGGTCGGCTACACCTTC
TRBJ2-5,13,.,TRBV7-9,few,CASRPGTRETQYF,TGTGCCAGCAGACCCGGGACGAGGGAGACCCAGTACTTC
TRBJ1-6,14,.,TRBV27,few,CASSFGQTTSPLHF,TGTGCCAGCAGTTTCGGACAGACCACTTCACCCCTCCACTTT
TRBJ2-7,14,TRBD2,TRBV11-1,few,CASSSGTSSYEQYF,TGTGCCAGCAGCTCCGGGACTAGCTCCTACGAGCAGTACTTC
TRBJ1-2,15,.,TRBV28,.,CASSFQGLANYGYTF,TGTGCCAGCAGTTTCCAGGGGTTAGCTAACTATGGCTACACCTTC
TRBJ2-5,13,.,TRBV2,many,CASREGLAETQYF,TGTGCCAGCAGGGAGGGTCTCGCAGAGACCCAGTACTTC
TRBJ1-3,13,.,TRBV12-3/TRBV12-4,many,CASSRGSGNTIYF,TGTGCCAGCAGCCGGGGATCTGGAAACACCATATATTTT
TRBJ1-5,15,TRBD1,TRBV2,.,CASSWDRGFHQPQHF,TGTGCCAGCAGTTGGGACAGGGGGTTCCATCAGCCCCAGCATTTT
TRBJ2-1,14,TRBD2,TRBV7-6,.,CASSTGTNYNEQFF,TGTGCCAGCAGCACCGGGACTAACTACAATGAGCAGTTCTTC
TRBJ2-7,13,TRBD1,TRBV29-1,.,CSVEGDRTYEQYF,TGCAGCGTTGAAGGGGACAGAACCTACGAGCAGTACTTC
TRBJ2-1,16,.,TRBV4-1,few,CASSQGRGGPYNEQFF,TGCGCCAGCAGCCAAGGGCGCGGGGGCCCTTACAATGAGCAGTTCTTC
TRBJ1-2,15,.,TRBV12-3/TRBV12-4,few,CASSNYREGVDGYTF,TGTGCCAGCAGTAACTACCGGGAAGGCGTCGATGGCTACACCTTC